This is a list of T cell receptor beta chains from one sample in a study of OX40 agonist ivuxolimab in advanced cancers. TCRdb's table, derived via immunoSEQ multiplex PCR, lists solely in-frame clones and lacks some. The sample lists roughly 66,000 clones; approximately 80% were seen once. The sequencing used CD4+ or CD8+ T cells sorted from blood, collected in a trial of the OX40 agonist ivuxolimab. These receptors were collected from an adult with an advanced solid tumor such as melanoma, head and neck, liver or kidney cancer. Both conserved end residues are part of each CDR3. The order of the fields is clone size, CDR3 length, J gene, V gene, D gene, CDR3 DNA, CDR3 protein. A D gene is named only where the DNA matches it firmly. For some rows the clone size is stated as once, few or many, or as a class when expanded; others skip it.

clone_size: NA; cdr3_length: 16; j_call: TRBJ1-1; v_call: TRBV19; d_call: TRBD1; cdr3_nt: TGTGCCAGTAGTCGCCAGGGGGCCCTCGCGGGGACTGAAGCTTTCTTT; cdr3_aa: CASSRQGALAGTEAFF
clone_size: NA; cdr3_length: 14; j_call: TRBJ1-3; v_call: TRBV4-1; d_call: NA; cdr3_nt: TGCGCCAGCAGCCAAGGTATATCTGGAAACACCATATATTTT; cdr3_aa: CASSQGISGNTIYF
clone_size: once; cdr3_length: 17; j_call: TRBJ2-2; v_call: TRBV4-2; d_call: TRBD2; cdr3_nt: TGTGCCAGCAGCCAAGAGGAGCGGGGGGTGAACACCGGGGAGCTGTTTTTT; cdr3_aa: CASSQEERGVNTGELFF
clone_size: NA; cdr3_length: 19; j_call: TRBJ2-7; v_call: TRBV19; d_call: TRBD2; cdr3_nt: TGTGCCAGTAGTAAAACCGGGACTAGCGGGGGCCGAAGCTCCTACGAGCAGTACTTC; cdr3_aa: CASSKTGTSGGRSSYEQYF
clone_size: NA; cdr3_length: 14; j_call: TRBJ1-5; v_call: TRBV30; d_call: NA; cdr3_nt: TGTGCCTGGAGCGAGCGGGGGGGCTATCAGCCCCAGCATTTT; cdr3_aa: CAWSERGGYQPQHF
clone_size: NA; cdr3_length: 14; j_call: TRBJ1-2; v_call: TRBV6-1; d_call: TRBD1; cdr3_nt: TGTGCCAGCAGTGCAGACAGGGTTAACTATGGCTACACCTTC; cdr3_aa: CASSADRVNYGYTF
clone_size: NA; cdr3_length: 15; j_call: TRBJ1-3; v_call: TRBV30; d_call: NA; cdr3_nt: TGTGCCGGAACGACCGGGACCGCTAGGGGAAACACCATATATTTT; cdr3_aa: CAGTTGTARGNTIYF
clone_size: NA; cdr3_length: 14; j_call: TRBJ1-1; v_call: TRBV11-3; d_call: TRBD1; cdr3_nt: TGTGCCAGCAGCTCTCAGGGGGAGAACACTGAAGCTTTCTTT; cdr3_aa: CASSSQGENTEAFF
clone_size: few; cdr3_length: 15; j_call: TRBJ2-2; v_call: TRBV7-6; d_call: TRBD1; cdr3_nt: TGTGCCAGCAGCCGTGGGACAGGGAACACCGGGGAGCTGTTTTTT; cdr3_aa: CASSRGTGNTGELFF
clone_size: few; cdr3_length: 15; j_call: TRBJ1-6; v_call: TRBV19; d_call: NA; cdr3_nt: TGTGCCAGTAGTATAGGTGGTTCGCCGAATTCACCCCTCCACTTT; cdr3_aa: CASSIGGSPNSPLHF
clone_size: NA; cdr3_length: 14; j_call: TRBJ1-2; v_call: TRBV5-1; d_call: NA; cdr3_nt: TGCGCCAGCAGCCCAGGCGGAACTAACTATGGCTACACCTTC; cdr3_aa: CASSPGGTNYGYTF
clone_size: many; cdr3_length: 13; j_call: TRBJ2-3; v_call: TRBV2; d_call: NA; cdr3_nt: TGTGCCAGCAGGTTAGATCCCACAGATACGCAGTATTTT; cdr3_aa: CASRLDPTDTQYF
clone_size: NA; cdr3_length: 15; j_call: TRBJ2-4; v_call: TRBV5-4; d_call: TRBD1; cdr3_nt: TGTGCCAGCAGCTCCCGGGACAGGGGATTTTACATTCAGTACTTC; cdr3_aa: CASSSRDRGFYIQYF
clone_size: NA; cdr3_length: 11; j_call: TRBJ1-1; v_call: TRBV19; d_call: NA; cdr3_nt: TGTGCCAGTAGTATGCCCAGGGTGGCTTTCTTT; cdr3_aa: CASSMPRVAFF
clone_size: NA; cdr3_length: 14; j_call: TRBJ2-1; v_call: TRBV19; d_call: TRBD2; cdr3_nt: TGTGCCAGTAGTATAGACCGGGGGGGCAATGAGCAGTTCTTC; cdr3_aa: CASSIDRGGNEQFF
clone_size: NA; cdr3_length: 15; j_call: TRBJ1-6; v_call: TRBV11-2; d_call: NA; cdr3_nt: TGTGCCAGCAGCACTAGGGTTTCCTATAATTCACCCCTCCACTTT; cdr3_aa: CASSTRVSYNSPLHF
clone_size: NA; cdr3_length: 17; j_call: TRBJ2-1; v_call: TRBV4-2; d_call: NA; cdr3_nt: TGTGCCAGCAGCCAAACGACCGAAGGGACTCACTACAATGAGCAGTTCTTC; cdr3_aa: CASSQTTEGTHYNEQFF
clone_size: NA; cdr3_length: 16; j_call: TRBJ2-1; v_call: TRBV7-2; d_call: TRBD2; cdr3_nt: TGTGCCAGCAGTCTGGTAGCGGGGGCAACTTACAATGAGCAGTTCTTC; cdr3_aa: CASSLVAGATYNEQFF
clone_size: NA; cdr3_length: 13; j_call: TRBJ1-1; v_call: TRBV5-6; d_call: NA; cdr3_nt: TGTGCCAGCAGCCCGGGGTGGAACACTGAAGCTTTCTTT; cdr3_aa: CASSPGWNTEAFF
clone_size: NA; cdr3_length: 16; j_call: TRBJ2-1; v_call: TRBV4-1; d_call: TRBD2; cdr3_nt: TGCGCCAGCAGCCAAGATAAAACTAGCGGGGAGGATGAGCAGTTCTTC; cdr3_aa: CASSQDKTSGEDEQFF
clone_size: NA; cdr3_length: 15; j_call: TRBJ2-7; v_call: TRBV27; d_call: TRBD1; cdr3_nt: TGTGCCAGCAGTTTATGGGGGACAGGGCGCTACGAGCAGTACTTC; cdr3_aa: CASSLWGTGRYEQYF
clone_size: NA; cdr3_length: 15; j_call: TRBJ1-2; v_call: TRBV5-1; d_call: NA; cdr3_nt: TGCGCCAGCAGCTTGCAAGTTGGGGGTCGGTATGGCTACACCTTC; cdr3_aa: CASSLQVGGRYGYTF
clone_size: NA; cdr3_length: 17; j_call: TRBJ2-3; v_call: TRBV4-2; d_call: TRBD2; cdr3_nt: TGTGCCAGCAGCCAAGATCGTCAGCGGGGGAACACAGATACGCAGTATTTT; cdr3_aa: CASSQDRQRGNTDTQYF
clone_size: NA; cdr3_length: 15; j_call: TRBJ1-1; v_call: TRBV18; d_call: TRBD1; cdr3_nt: TGTGCCAGCTCATACAATACAGGGGGGAAGACTGAAGCTTTCTTT; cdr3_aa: CASSYNTGGKTEAFF
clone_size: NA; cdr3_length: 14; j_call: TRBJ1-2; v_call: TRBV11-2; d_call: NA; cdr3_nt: TGTGCCAGCAGCCGACTGACGGCTAACTATGGCTACACCTTC; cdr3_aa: CASSRLTANYGYTF
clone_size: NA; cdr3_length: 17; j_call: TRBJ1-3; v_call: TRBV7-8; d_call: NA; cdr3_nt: TGTGCCAGCAGCTTAGTTCCCACTCGGAACTCTGGAAACACCATATATTTT; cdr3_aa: CASSLVPTRNSGNTIYF
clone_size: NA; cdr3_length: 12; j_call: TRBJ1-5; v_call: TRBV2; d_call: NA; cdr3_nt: TGTGCCAGCACCCAAAGGGGGCAGCCCCAGCATTTT; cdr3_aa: CASTQRGQPQHF
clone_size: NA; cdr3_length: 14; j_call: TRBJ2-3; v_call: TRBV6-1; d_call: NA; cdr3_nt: TGTGCCAGCACCGAACCGGGGGCGACAGATACGCAGTATTTT; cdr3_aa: CASTEPGATDTQYF
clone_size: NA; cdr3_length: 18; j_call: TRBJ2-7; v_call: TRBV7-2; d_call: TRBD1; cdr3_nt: TGTGCCAGCAGCTCTTCTTGGACAGGGGGCTACCATACCGACGAGCAGTACTTC; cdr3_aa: CASSSSWTGGYHTDEQYF
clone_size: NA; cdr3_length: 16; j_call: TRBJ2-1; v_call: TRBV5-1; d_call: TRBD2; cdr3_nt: TGCGCCAGCAGCTTGTTGACTAGCGGGGGGGCGGATGAGCAGTTCTTC; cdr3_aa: CASSLLTSGGADEQFF
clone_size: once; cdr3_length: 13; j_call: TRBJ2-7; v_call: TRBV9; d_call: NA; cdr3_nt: TGTGCCAGCAGCGTAGTCCCCCGGGGCGAGCAGTACTTC; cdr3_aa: CASSVVPRGEQYF
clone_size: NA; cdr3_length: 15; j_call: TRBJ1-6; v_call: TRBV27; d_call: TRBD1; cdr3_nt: TGTGCCAGCAACTCCGGACAGGGTAATAATTCACCCCTCCACTTT; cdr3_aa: CASNSGQGNNSPLHF
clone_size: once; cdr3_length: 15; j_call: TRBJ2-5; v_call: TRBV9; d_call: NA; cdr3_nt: TGTGCCAGCAGCCCGATGGGGGGGGGCATGGAGACCCAGTACTTC; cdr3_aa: CASSPMGGGMETQYF
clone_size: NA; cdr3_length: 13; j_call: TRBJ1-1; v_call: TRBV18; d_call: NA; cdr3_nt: TGTGCCAGCTCAGAGGAGACGAACACTGAAGCTTTCTTT; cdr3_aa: CASSEETNTEAFF
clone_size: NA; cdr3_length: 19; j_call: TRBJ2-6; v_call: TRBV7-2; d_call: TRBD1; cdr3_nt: TGTGCCAGCAGCCGCGGACCCACAAGGACAGGGACCGGGGCCAACGTCCTGACTTTC; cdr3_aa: CASSRGPTRTGTGANVLTF
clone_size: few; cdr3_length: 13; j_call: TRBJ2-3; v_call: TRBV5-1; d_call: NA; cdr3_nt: TGCGCCAGCAGCTTGGCTGGCACAGATACGCAGTATTTT; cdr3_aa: CASSLAGTDTQYF
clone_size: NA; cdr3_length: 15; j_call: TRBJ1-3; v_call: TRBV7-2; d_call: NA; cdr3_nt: TGTGCCAGCAGCTTAGTATCCGGGAACGGAAACACCATATATTTT; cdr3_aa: CASSLVSGNGNTIYF
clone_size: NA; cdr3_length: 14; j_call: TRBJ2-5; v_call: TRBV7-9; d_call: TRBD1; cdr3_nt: TGTGCCAGCAGCATTGGACAGGGGATGGAGACCCAGTACTTC; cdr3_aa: CASSIGQGMETQYF
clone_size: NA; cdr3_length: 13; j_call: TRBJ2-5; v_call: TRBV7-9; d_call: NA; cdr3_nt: TGTGCCAGCAGCTCCACCTGGGCTGAGACCCAGTACTTC; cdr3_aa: CASSSTWAETQYF
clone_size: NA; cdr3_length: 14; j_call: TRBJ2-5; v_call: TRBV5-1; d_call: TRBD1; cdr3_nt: TGCGCCAGCAGCTATAACGACAGGGGAGAGACCCAGTACTTC; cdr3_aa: CASSYNDRGETQYF
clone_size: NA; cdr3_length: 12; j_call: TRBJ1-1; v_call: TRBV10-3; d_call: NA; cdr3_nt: TGTGCCATCAGTGAGTGGGGAACTGAAGCTTTCTTT; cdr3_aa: CAISEWGTEAFF
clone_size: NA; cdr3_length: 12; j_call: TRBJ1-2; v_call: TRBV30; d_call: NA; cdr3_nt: TGTGCCTGGAGTGTTTGGGAGGGAGGCTACACCTTC; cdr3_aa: CAWSVWEGGYTF
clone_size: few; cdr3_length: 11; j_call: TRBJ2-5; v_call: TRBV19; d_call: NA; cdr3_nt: TGTGCCAGTAGGGGGGAAGAGACCCAGTACTTC; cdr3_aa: CASRGEETQYF
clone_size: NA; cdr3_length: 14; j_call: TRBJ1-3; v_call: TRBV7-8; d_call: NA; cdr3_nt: TGTGCCAGCAGCTTAGGTTTTGGGGGGAACACCATATATTTT; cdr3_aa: CASSLGFGGNTIYF
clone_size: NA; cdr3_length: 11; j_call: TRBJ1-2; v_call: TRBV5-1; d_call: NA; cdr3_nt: TGCGCCAGCGCTGGGACGTTGGGCTACACCTTC; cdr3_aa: CASAGTLGYTF
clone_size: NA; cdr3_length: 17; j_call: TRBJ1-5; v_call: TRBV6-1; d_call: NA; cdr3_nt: TGTGCCAGCAGTGCCTACATTCGACAAAGGTTCAACCAGCCCCAGCATTTT; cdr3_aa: CASSAYIRQRFNQPQHF
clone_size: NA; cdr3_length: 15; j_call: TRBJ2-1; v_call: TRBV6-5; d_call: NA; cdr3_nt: TGTGCCAGCAGCTCGCCGTGGGGAGAATACAATGAGCAGTTCTTC; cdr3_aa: CASSSPWGEYNEQFF
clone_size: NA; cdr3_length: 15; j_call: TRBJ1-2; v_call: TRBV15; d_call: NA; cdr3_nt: TGTGCCACCAGCAGAAAGGACGGATCTAACTATGGCTACACCTTC; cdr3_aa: CATSRKDGSNYGYTF
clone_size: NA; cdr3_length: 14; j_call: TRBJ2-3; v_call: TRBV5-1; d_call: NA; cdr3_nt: TGCGCCAGCAGCTTGGGGGGTGACACAGATACGCAGTATTTT; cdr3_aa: CASSLGGDTDTQYF
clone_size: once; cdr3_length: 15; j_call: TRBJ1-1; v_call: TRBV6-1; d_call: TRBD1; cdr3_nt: TGTGCCAGCAGTGTTAAGGGACAGTCACCGGCTGAAGCTTTCTTT; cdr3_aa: CASSVKGQSPAEAFF
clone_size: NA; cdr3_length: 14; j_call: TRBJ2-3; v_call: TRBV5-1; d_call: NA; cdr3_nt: TGCGCCAGCAGCCGAGATCATAGCACAGATACGCAGTATTTT; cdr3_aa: CASSRDHSTDTQYF
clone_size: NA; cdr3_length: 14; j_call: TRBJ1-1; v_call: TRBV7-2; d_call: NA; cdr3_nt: TGTGCCAGCAGCTTTACTGGTTCGAACACTGAAGCTTTCTTT; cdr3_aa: CASSFTGSNTEAFF